The 32 T cell receptor beta chains below come from one sample, sequenced in a study of cytomegalovirus exposure and HLA in healthy donors. The PCR contained 60 Vbeta and 13 Jbeta primers. Here immunoSEQ multiplex PCR was the method, and the copy in TCRdb shows in-frame clones only, minus some. The data contain over 100,000 clones, roughly 65% of them singletons. Sequencing was done on a sample of PBMCs. The receptor source for this set is a man aged 40-55 years in good health and CMV-seropositive.

The rearrangement links TRBV5-5 to TRBJ2-7; 9 nucleotides match TRBD1. J gave up 4 bases and V 0 bases, and 5 bases lay outside the gene matches. This CDR3 spans 15 amino acids. Germline V gives CDR1 SGHKS, CDR2 YYEKEE (reference sequence). This CDR3 is CASSLEGQGLYEQYF. The DNA for the CDR3 is TGTGCCAGCAGCTTGGAGGGACAGGGTTTGTACGAGCAGTACTTC.

J is TRBJ2-1 and V is TRBV4-2, with 10 bases identical to TRBD2. This CDR3 comprises 16 residues. Trimming took 2 bases from V and 2 from J; bases not matched to a gene: 3. The germline V gene has CDR1 LGHNA and CDR2 YNFKEQ. The CDR3 here is CASSQLSGGAYNEQFF. Here the CDR3 DNA reads TGTGCCAGCAGCCAACTCAGCGGGGGGGCCTACAATGAGCAGTTCTTC.

CDR3 coding DNA: TGCGCCAGCAGCCAAGTACCCTCTTTCCGGGACAGAAGGACTGAAGCTTTCTTT. It translates to CASSQVPSFRDRRTEAFF. This chain uses TRBV4-1 with TRBJ1-1; 7 nucleotides line up with TRBD1. The CDR3 length is 18 residues. CDR1 and CDR2 (germline): MGHRA, YSYEKL. V shed 1 base and J 5 bases; nucleotides not matched to a gene: 16.

This clone was seen once. V gene TRBV7-9 combines with J gene TRBJ2-7; D possibly corresponds to TRBD2 (5 bases). V lost 5 bases and J lost 0, with 17 bases in between. Germline CDR1 SEHNR, CDR2 FQNEAQ (reference sequence). The CDR3 consists of 16 residues. CDR3 in amino acids: CASSPPGYFLSYEQYF. The CDR3 DNA follows: TGTGCCAGCAGCCCCCCGGGGTATTTCCTCTCCTACGAGCAGTACTTC.

This sequence joins TRBV5-1 and TRBJ2-5; the D gene is possibly TRBD1 (6 bases). In germline, CDR1 is SGHRS, CDR2 YFSETQ. V dropped 4 bases and J dropped 2 bases, with 15 bases sitting between them. The CDR3 extends over 15 amino acids. For the CDR3, the DNA is TGCGCCAGCAGCCGATCAGGGGCTTTACAAGAGACCCAGTACTTC. This encodes CASSRSGALQETQYF.

The chain employs TRBV10-1 and TRBJ2-1; tentatively, D is TRBD2 (5 bases). Trimming pared 3 bases from V and 1 base from J, leaving 16 bases between. This CDR3 spans 17 amino acids. Germline V gene lookup returns CDR1 WNHNN and CDR2 SYGVQD (reference sequence). The CDR3 reads CASSESLGLASYNEQFF. Here the CDR3 DNA reads TGCGCCAGCAGTGAATCGCTTGGGCTAGCATCCTACAATGAGCAGTTCTTC.

This rearrangement joins TRBV4-2 to TRBJ1-2; 7 bases align to TRBD1. In germline, CDR1 is LGHNA, CDR2 YNFKEQ. After removal of 1 base from V and 0 bases from J, the junction contained 11 bases not matched to a gene. The CDR3 loop spans 18 amino acids. The CDR3 DNA reads as TGTGCCAGCAGCCAAGCTCCACAGGGGCCGACCGCTAACTATGGCTACACCTTC. Translating gives CASSQAPQGPTANYGYTF.

The CDR3 loop reads CASSQVFTGPYEQYF. The DNA of the CDR3 is TGCGCCAGCAGCCAAGTTTTTACAGGGCCATACGAGCAGTACTTC. V is TRBV4-3 and J is TRBJ2-5; perhaps TRBD1 as D (6 bases). Gene TRBJ2-7 matches the end of the DNA better, so the J call may be wrong. The germline V gene encodes CDR1 LGHNA and CDR2 YSLEER. The CDR3 is made up of 15 amino acids.

This sequence joins TRBV27 and TRBJ2-7, with TRBD1 identical over 8 bases. The CDR3 has 14 residues. The germline V gene encodes CDR1 MNHEY and CDR2 SMNVEV (reference sequence). Unmatched junction bases numbered 4, after V lost 0 bases and J lost 6 bases. CDR3: CASSLSGQGVEQYF. The CDR3 region has the DNA TGTGCCAGCAGTTTATCTGGACAGGGAGTCGAGCAGTACTTC.

The chain combines TRBV5-1 with TRBJ2-1, with D tentatively TRBD2 (6 bases). Trimming cost V 4 bases and J 4 bases, with 12 bases left between them. The CDR3 sequence is 14 residues long. Per germline, CDR1 SGHRS and CDR2 YFSETQ. CDR3 in amino acids: CASSQRRGYNEQFF. CDR3 nucleotides: TGCGCCAGCAGCCAGCGGAGGGGTTACAATGAGCAGTTCTTC.

V is TRBV14 and J is TRBJ2-5; no reliable D call. The CDR3 extends over 16 amino acids. The V gene lost 1 base and the J gene lost 0 bases, with 12 bases spanning the gap. The V gene's germline CDR1 is SGHDN and CDR2 FVKESK. CDR3 DNA sequence: TGTGCCAGCAGCCAAGTTGATAAGCCGTACCAAGAGACCCAGTACTTC. Protein product: CASSQVDKPYQETQYF.

V usage is TRBV19 and J usage is TRBJ2-7; 7 nucleotides line up with TRBD2. CDR3 size: 15 residues. J was trimmed by 0 bases and V by 5 bases; bases with no gene match: 7. The germline CDR1 and CDR2 sequences are LNHDA and SQIVND (reference sequence). CDR3 DNA sequence: TGTGCCAGTAGTCTTGAGCGGGGAAACTCCTACGAGCAGTACTTC. This translates into CASSLERGNSYEQYF. The full variable domain, in which reference TRBV19 and TRBJ2-7 provide the parts outside the CDR3, is DGGITQSPKYLFRKEGQNVTLSCEQNLNHDAMYWYRQDPGQGLRLIYYSQIVNDFQKGDIAEGYSVSREKKESFPLTVTSAQKNPTAFYLCASSLERGNSYEQYFGPGTRLTVT.

This clone was picked up a small number of times. V usage is TRBV10-3 and J usage is TRBJ2-1; TRBD1 aligns across 9 bases. Trimming removed 8 bases from V and 7 bases from J; junction bases left unmatched: 6. This CDR3 region has 13 residues. From germline, CDR1 is ENHRY and CDR2 SYGVKD. This chain's CDR3 is CAIAPGQGNEQFF. The DNA for the CDR3 is TGTGCCATCGCTCCGGGACAGGGTAATGAGCAGTTCTTC.

The rearrangement links TRBV10-1 to TRBJ2-5, with 8 bases fitting TRBD1. The end of the DNA is better explained by TRBJ2-7, so the J call may be wrong. CDR3 length: 16 residues. Germline CDR1 WNHNN, CDR2 SYGVQD (reference sequence). The CDR3 region is CASSESGTGGIYEQYF. The CDR3 DNA is TGCGCCAGCAGTGAGTCAGGAACAGGGGGAATTTACGAGCAGTACTTC.

V gene TRBV9 combines with J gene TRBJ2-2; 14 bases match TRBD2. CDR1 and CDR2 from the germline V gene are SGDLS and YYNGEE. CDR3 length: 16 amino acids. V was pared by 3 bases and J by 6 bases, with 4 bases of the junction left unmatched. CDR3 DNA: TGTGCCAGCAGCGAGGGACTAGCGGGGGTCCCCGGGGAGCTGTTTTTT. Encoded protein: CASSEGLAGVPGELFF.

This chain links TRBV19 with TRBJ2-7, with 9 nucleotides matching TRBD1. V shed 5 bases, J shed 5 bases, and the junction held 4 bases outside the gene matches. Germline CDR1 reads LNHDA; CDR2 reads SQIVND (reference sequence). The CDR3 has 13 amino acids. The CDR3 DNA sequence: TGTGCCAGTAGTTCGGGACAGGGTAACGAGCAGTACTTC. Residues: CASSSGQGNEQYF. The full variable domain, its missing parts supplied by reference TRBV19 and TRBJ2-7, is DGGITQSPKYLFRKEGQNVTLSCEQNLNHDAMYWYRQDPGQGLRLIYYSQIVNDFQKGDIAEGYSVSREKKESFPLTVTSAQKNPTAFYLCASSSGQGNEQYFGPGTRLTVT.

The chain has TRBV15 and TRBJ2-5; D is possibly TRBD1 (6 bases). V lost 3 bases and J 5 bases, leaving 10 bases between the germline ends. The germline CDR1 and CDR2 sequences are LNHNV and YYDKDF (reference sequence). This CDR3 has 13 residues. The CDR3 is CATSRRGKETQYF. The CDR3 nucleotides are TGTGCCACCAGCAGGAGGGGGAAGGAGACCCAGTACTTC.

V gene TRBV6-4 combines with J gene TRBJ2-1, with 7 nucleotides matching TRBD1. V lost 3 bases and J lost 6; bases outside the gene matches: 5. The germline V gene has CDR1 MRHNA and CDR2 SNTAGT. The CDR3 length is 14 residues. The CDR3 reads CASSEWTGSNEQFF. The CDR3 region has the DNA TGTGCCAGCAGTGAGTGGACAGGATCCAATGAGCAGTTCTTC.

This chain joins TRBV9 and TRBJ1-2, with 9 bases lining up with TRBD1. The CDR3 runs to 14 residues. From germline, CDR1 is SGDLS and CDR2 YYNGEE. V shed 3 bases and J 8 bases; nucleotides not matched to a gene: 8. The chain's CDR3 is CASSARIQGAGYTF. The CDR3 nucleotides are TGTGCCAGCAGCGCACGTATACAGGGGGCAGGCTACACCTTC.

V usage is TRBV5-1 and J usage is TRBJ1-3; D ambiguous. The CDR3 extends over 15 amino acids. V was cut by 0 bases and J by 0 bases, with 7 bases left in between. Per the germline V gene, CDR1 is SGHRS and CDR2 is YFSETQ. This CDR3 is CASSLGHSSGNTIYF. Written as DNA, the CDR3 is TGCGCCAGCAGCTTGGGACACAGCTCTGGAAACACCATATATTTT. Together with reference TRBV5-1 and TRBJ1-3, the CDR3 gives the full variable domain: KAGVTQTPRYLIKTRGQQVTLSCSPISGHRSVSWYQQTPGQGLQFLFEYFSETQRNKGNFPGRFSGRQFSNSRSEMNVSTLELGDSALYLCASSLGHSSGNTIYFGEGSWLTVV.

This clone was observed a handful of times. The chain is built from TRBV5-1 and TRBJ2-1; 10 nucleotides match TRBD1. The ends lost 0 bases at V and 5 bases at J; junction bases unmatched: 5. CDR1 SGHRS and CDR2 YFSETQ come from the germline V gene. The CDR3 consists of 16 residues. In DNA form, the CDR3 reads TGCGCCAGCAGCTTGGGGCGCGGGACAGGGGACAATGAGCAGTTCTTC. Translated, it gives CASSLGRGTGDNEQFF.

In this sample, this clone turned up a few times. This chain uses TRBV9 with TRBJ2-2, with 8 nucleotides matching TRBD2. Germline trimming cut 2 bases from V and 0 bases from J; bases unmatched to any gene: 0. The germline gives CDR1 SGDLS, CDR2 YYNGEE. The CDR3 covers 15 residues. CDR3 protein: CASSVGGANTGELFF. In nucleotides, the CDR3 is TGTGCCAGCAGCGTCGGGGGGGCGAACACCGGGGAGCTGTTTTTT.

A remark on this clone: The sample has other DNA sequences that encode this CDR3 too. This sequence joins TRBV5-1 and TRBJ2-5, with 7 nucleotides matching TRBD2. CDR3 size: 14 residues. Germline lookup yields CDR1 SGHRS and CDR2 YFSETQ. With 0 bases clipped from V and 4 bases from J, the junction kept 3 bases outside the gene matches. CDR3 in DNA: TGCGCCAGCAGCTTGGGACTAGCTCCAGAGACCCAGTACTTC. Protein: CASSLGLAPETQYF. The full variable domain, completed using reference TRBV5-1 and TRBJ2-5, is KAGVTQTPRYLIKTRGQQVTLSCSPISGHRSVSWYQQTPGQGLQFLFEYFSETQRNKGNFPGRFSGRQFSNSRSEMNVSTLELGDSALYLCASSLGLAPETQYFGPGTRLLVL.

The genes are TRBV4-3 and TRBJ1-3; D is uncertain. This CDR3 spans 15 amino acids. The V and J ends lost 4 bases and 4 bases respectively, with 14 bases between them. Germline CDR1 is LGHNA and CDR2 is YSLEER. The chain's CDR3 is CASSPTIRSGNTIYF. The CDR3 DNA reads TGCGCCAGCAGCCCAACTATTAGGTCCGGAAACACCATATATTTT.

The rearrangement links TRBV14 to TRBJ1-1; D not certain. This CDR3 is 12 amino acids long. Germline CDR1 reads SGHDN; CDR2 reads FVKESK. V was shortened by 4 bases and J by 5 bases, with 8 bases between the two germline ends. Here the CDR3 reads CASSPSRTEAFF. In DNA, the CDR3 is TGTGCCAGCAGCCCTTCTAGGACTGAAGCTTTCTTT.

The CDR3 DNA follows: TGTGCCAGCAGACCGGGCCGGGGAGAGACCCAGTACTTC. Translated, it gives CASRPGRGETQYF. V and J are TRBV28 and TRBJ2-5; D might be TRBD2 (5 bases). Germline CDR1 MDHEN, CDR2 SYDVKM. CDR3 length: 13 amino acids. The V and J ends lost 6 bases and 4 bases respectively, with 12 bases between them. Variable domain in full (rest from reference TRBV28 and TRBJ2-5): DVKVTQSSRYLVKRTGEKVFLECVQDMDHENMFWYRQDPGLGLRLIYFSYDVKMKEKGDIPEGYSVSREKKERFSLILESASTNQTSMYLCASRPGRGETQYFGPGTRLLVL.

In its sample, this clone was seen a few times. The chain has TRBV6-5 and TRBJ1-1, with TRBD1 identical over 7 bases. V gave up 6 bases and J gave up 6 bases; unmatched junction bases: 10. There are 14 residues in the CDR3. CDR1 and CDR2 (germline): MNHEY, SVGAGI. This chain's CDR3 is CASSRQGGAAEAFF. The CDR3 DNA follows: TGTGCCAGCAGCAGACAGGGTGGGGCGGCTGAAGCTTTCTTT.

This clone was seen only a few times. The same CDR3 is also encoded by other DNA sequences in this sample. The chain recombines TRBV7-2 with TRBJ2-5; weak D call: TRBD1 (5 bases). The V gene lost 1 base and the J gene lost 5 bases, with 8 bases spanning the gap. Germline V gene sequence: CDR1 SGHTA, CDR2 FQGNSA. The CDR3 is 13 residues long. The DNA for the CDR3 is TGTGCCAGCAGCTTAGGCCACAGGGAGACCCAGTACTTC. The encoded protein is CASSLGHRETQYF.

This clone occurred a few times. The genes are TRBV2 and TRBJ2-5; 8 bases fit TRBD2. Germline V lookup: CDR1 SNHLY, CDR2 FYNNEI. Trimming cost V 3 bases and J 4 bases; bases outside gene matches: 10. This CDR3 spans 16 amino acids. CDR3 in amino acids: CASSDGGVGYGETQYF. The CDR3 DNA is TGTGCCAGCAGTGACGGGGGGGTTGGATATGGAGAGACCCAGTACTTC.

The chain is built from TRBV18 and TRBJ2-1, with D possibly TRBD1 on 7 matching bases. CDR1 and CDR2 from the germline V gene are KGHSH and LQKENI. The CDR3 extends over 16 amino acids. The V and J ends lost 3 bases and 8 bases respectively, with 20 bases between them. CDR3 nucleotide sequence: TGTGCCAGCTCACCCCCTGAGGGCAGGGGGGCCCATGAGCAGTTCTTC. Translation: CASSPPEGRGAHEQFF.

This sequence joins TRBV7-8 and TRBJ2-2; 12 bases map to TRBD2. This CDR3 is 18 amino acids long. Germline V CDR1 and CDR2: SGHVS, FQNEAQ. Germline trimming cut 6 bases from V and 3 bases from J; bases unmatched to any gene: 11. CDR3 sequence reads: CASSPAPGLAGYTGELFF. CDR3 sequence (DNA): TGTGCCAGCAGTCCTGCTCCGGGACTAGCGGGTTACACCGGGGAGCTGTTTTTT.

This chain connects TRBV5-1 to TRBJ1-6; D not resolved. Germline V gene sequence: CDR1 SGHRS, CDR2 YFSETQ. The CDR3 contains 15 residues. Trimming stripped 0 bases from V and 3 bases from J, with 7 bases between. CDR3 DNA sequence: TGCGCCAGCAGCTTGGAACAGCACTATAATTCACCCCTCCACTTT. Translation gives CASSLEQHYNSPLHF.